What follows are 18 T cell receptor beta chains derived from one specimen sequenced in a study of cytomegalovirus exposure and HLA in healthy donors (dated by TCRdb to 2016 to 2017). Preparation of the library involved the immunoSEQ multiplex PCR assay. A mixture of 60 forward primers for TCR Vbeta segments and 13 reverse primers for TCR Jbeta segments was used in the multiplex PCR. The source is immuneACCESS, and TCRdb retained only in-frame sequences with V and J called. Part of the clones is not carried over; for the studies checked, unresolved V genes explain less than half of this, and the remainder is unexplained. This sample comprises about 160,000 clones, 65% to 85% of them detected only once. Approximately 4.1% of the sample lies in the top ten. Sequences were obtained from PBMCs. These receptors all stem from a woman aged 50 to 60 in good health and CMV-seropositive.

The genes are TRBV18 and TRBJ1-5; 10 bases line up with TRBD1. The germline V gene encodes CDR1 KGHSH and CDR2 LQKENI. The junction had 5 bases not matched to a gene; V was cut back by 3 bases and J by 6 bases. The CDR3 has 15 residues. The CDR3 region has the DNA TGTGCCAGCTCACCGGGGACAGGGGAGGGTCAGCCCCAGCATTTT. Its translation: CASSPGTGEGQPQHF.

The J gene is TRBJ2-3, the V gene TRBV7-2; 11 nucleotides align to TRBD2. Germline V gene lookup returns CDR1 SGHTA and CDR2 FQGNSA. J gave up 3 bases and V 2 bases, and 1 base lay outside the gene matches. The CDR3 spans 15 residues. CDR3 residues: CASSLRLAGTDTQYF. The CDR3 nucleotides are TGTGCCAGCAGCTTACGACTAGCGGGAACAGATACGCAGTATTTT.

The rearrangement uses TRBV9 and TRBJ2-5, with 7 nucleotides matching TRBD2. The CDR3 is 13 residues long. CDR1 is SGDLS and CDR2 is YYNGEE in the germline V gene. V was clipped by 2 bases and J by 7 bases; unmatched bases: 5. Here the CDR3 reads CASSVTSEGTQYF. CDR3 DNA sequence: TGTGCCAGCAGCGTTACTAGCGAGGGGACCCAGTACTTC.

The V and J genes are TRBV5-1 and TRBJ2-7; D is perhaps TRBD2 (5 bases). V was pared by 6 bases and J by 4 bases, with 14 bases between. CDR1 is SGHRS and CDR2 is YFSETQ in the germline V gene. The CDR3 contains 13 residues. The CDR3 DNA is TGCGCCAGCAAGGAGGCTAGCCTATACGAGCAGTACTTC. As protein: CASKEASLYEQYF.

The genes are TRBV5-1 and TRBJ1-2, with D perhaps TRBD1 (6 bases). Per the germline V gene, CDR1 is SGHRS and CDR2 is YFSETQ. The length of the CDR3 is 15 residues. Trimming took 0 bases from V and 4 from J, leaving 13 bases between them. CDR3: CASSLGSTGIYGYTF. CDR3 in DNA: TGCGCCAGCAGCTTGGGCTCCACAGGGATCTATGGCTACACCTTC.

V is TRBV7-9 and J is TRBJ2-1; 11 bases align to TRBD2. J lost 6 bases, V lost 5 bases, and 12 bases had no gene match. Germline assignment: CDR1 SEHNR and CDR2 FQNEAQ (reference sequence). CDR3 length equals 17 residues. In DNA, the CDR3 is TGTGCCAGCAGCCCCCGTTTAACTAGCGGGAGCCTCAATGAGCAGTTCTTC. It specifies CASSPRLTSGSLNEQFF.

This clone was counted once. The chain links TRBV18 to TRBJ2-7, with D possibly TRBD2 on 6 matching bases. The CDR3 covers 18 residues. Trimming cost V 3 bases and J 0 bases, with 21 bases left between them. Germline assignment: CDR1 KGHSH and CDR2 LQKENI. CDR3 in DNA: TGTGCCAGCTCACCGCTAACTACCCTCGCGGGGAGCTCCTACGAGCAGTACTTC. This codes for CASSPLTTLAGSSYEQYF.

The chain carries TRBV28 and TRBJ2-5, with TRBD1 as a possible D gene (8 bases). Per the germline V gene, CDR1 is MDHEN and CDR2 is SYDVKM. V was cut by 0 bases and J by 6 bases, with 17 bases left in between. This CDR3 is built from 16 residues. The CDR3 DNA sequence: TGTGCCAGCAGTTTATGGCAGGACAGGGAGGGGCAGACCCAGTACTTC. Its protein is CASSLWQDREGQTQYF.

The chain uses TRBV6-5 and TRBJ1-2, with 10 bases aligning to TRBD1. V lost 5 bases and J lost 5; bases outside the gene matches: 5. This CDR3 has 14 residues. Germline values: CDR1 MNHEY, CDR2 SVGAGI. The CDR3 DNA is TGTGCCAGCAGTGCAGGACAGGGGGGATATGGCTACACCTTC. Protein product: CASSAGQGGYGYTF.

Notes on this clone: This specimen includes other DNA sequences encoding the same CDR3. This chain connects TRBV5-1 to TRBJ2-7; TRBD1 matches 7 bases. CDR1 is SGHRS, CDR2 YFSETQ, per germline. CDR3 length: 14 amino acids. The V and J ends lost 0 bases and 0 bases, in that order; junction bases with no gene match: 0. The CDR3 region is CASSLAGGSYEQYF. In DNA form, the CDR3 reads TGCGCCAGCAGCTTGGCAGGGGGCTCCTACGAGCAGTACTTC.

The chain recombines TRBV9 with TRBJ2-1, with TRBD2 matching 8 bases. The CDR3 is made up of 16 amino acids. Trimming cost V 0 bases and J 10 bases; bases outside gene matches: 12. Germline V gene sequence: CDR1 SGDLS, CDR2 YYNGEE. CDR3 loop: CASSVAPGGTGSEQFF. The CDR3 bases are TGTGCCAGCAGCGTAGCTCCGGGGGGGACGGGGTCGGAGCAGTTCTTC. The whole variable domain, filled in from reference TRBV9 and TRBJ2-1, reads DSGVTQTPKHLITATGQRVTLRCSPRSGDLSVYWYQQSLDQGLQFLIQYYNGEERAKGNILERFSAQQFPDLHSELNLSSLELGDSALYFCASSVAPGGTGSEQFFGPGTRLTVL.

This clone was observed once. This chain connects TRBV27 to TRBJ1-4; no firm D call. V was cut by 3 bases and J by 16 bases, with 15 bases left in between. The V gene's germline CDR1 is MNHEY and CDR2 SMNVEV (reference sequence). The CDR3 length is 12 residues. DNA of the CDR3: TGTGCCAGCAGTTTCTTCTTCACTAACCAGTTTTTT. This sequence encodes CASSFFFTNQFF.

The chain employs TRBV4-2 and TRBJ1-1; perhaps TRBD1 as D (5 bases). V lost 0 bases to trimming and J lost 3 bases, with 17 bases between them. Germline values: CDR1 LGHNA, CDR2 YNFKEQ. The CDR3 consists of 17 residues. The CDR3 loop reads CASSQEGGGGRHTEAFF. The CDR3 DNA follows: TGTGCCAGCAGCCAAGAGGGTGGGGGGGGAAGACACACTGAAGCTTTCTTT.

The genes are TRBV10-3 and TRBJ2-2; D is uncertain. V lost 10 bases to trimming and J lost 2 bases, with 11 bases between them. Germline-derived CDR1 and CDR2 are ENHRY and SYGVKD. The CDR3 loop spans 13 amino acids. CDR3 loop: CATASTNTGELFF. In DNA form, the CDR3 reads TGTGCCACTGCTTCTACCAACACCGGGGAGCTGTTTTTT.

The V gene is TRBV4-1, the J gene TRBJ1-1; 8 nucleotides line up with TRBD1. The CDR3 consists of 17 residues. V trimming: 0 bases; J trimming: 10 bases; junction bases outside the gene matches: 16. From germline, CDR1 is MGHRA and CDR2 YSYEKL. The CDR3 coding sequence is TGCGCCAGCAGCCAAGATTATCAGGGGGCGGTGGTCCCCCGAGCTTTCTTT. Protein sequence: CASSQDYQGAVVPRAFF.

The chain uses TRBV30 and TRBJ1-1; a weak D match, TRBD1 (6 bases). Germline V gene data show CDR1 as GTSNPN and CDR2 as SVGIG (reference sequence). CDR3 length: 14 residues. The V gene lost 5 bases and the J gene lost 3 bases, with 16 bases spanning the gap. CDR3 DNA: TGTGCCTGGGGAAGGGGGGGAATGGACACTGAAGCTTTCTTT. Its protein product is CAWGRGGMDTEAFF.

Details on this clone: This sample includes further DNA sequences coding for the same CDR3. This sequence joins TRBV7-9 and TRBJ2-5, with 7 positions matching TRBD2. V dropped 0 bases and J dropped 5; count of bases not matched to a gene: 3. Germline-derived CDR1 and CDR2 are SEHNR and FQNEAQ (reference sequence). CDR3 length: 14 amino acids. Written as DNA, the CDR3 is TGTGCCAGCAGCTTAGCGGGGGGAGGGGAGACCCAGTACTTC. Its translation: CASSLAGGGETQYF.

CDR3 bases: TGTGCCAGCAGCTTAGAACAGGGCTGGTATGGCTACACCTTC. Residues: CASSLEQGWYGYTF. V gene TRBV5-4 combines with J gene TRBJ1-2; maybe TRBD1 (6 bases). Trimming cost V 2 bases and J 5 bases, with 13 bases left between them. Germline lookup yields CDR1 SGHNT and CDR2 YYREEE (reference sequence). The CDR3 has 14 amino acids.